Following are 24 T cell receptor beta chains from one sample sequenced in a study of Ad26.COV2.S vaccination and SARS-CoV-2 variants. Using immunoSEQ multiplex PCR, the repertoire was profiled, and TCRdb retains in-frame clones only, with some absent. The table records about 180,000 clones, 70% to 90% of them present only once. This specimen was peripheral blood, taken after recovery from COVID-19. Receptors were obtained from a human donor who had recovered from COVID-19.

V usage is TRBV18 and J usage is TRBJ2-7; 11 nucleotides match TRBD1. Unmatched junction bases numbered 8, after V lost 6 bases and J lost 4 bases. CDR1 is KGHSH, CDR2 LQKENI, per germline. This CDR3 has 15 amino acids. The CDR3 DNA reads TGTGCCAGCTCCCCGCCCCGGGACAGGGGGTACGAGCAGTACTTC. Residues: CASSPPRDRGYEQYF.

This chain joins TRBV5-1 and TRBJ2-2; 8 bases are shared with TRBD2. Germline V lookup: CDR1 SGHRS, CDR2 YFSETQ. The CDR3 runs to 17 residues. V was clipped by 3 bases and J by 4 bases; unmatched bases: 11. The chain's CDR3 is CASSSSIRGGSTGELFF. CDR3 coding DNA: TGCGCCAGCAGCTCTTCAATTCGGGGGGGCAGCACCGGGGAGCTGTTTTTT.

Only a few counts were recorded for this clone. The chain combines TRBV28 with TRBJ2-4, with D perhaps matching TRBD2 (7 bases). The CDR3 spans 13 residues. CDR1 and CDR2 (germline): MDHEN, SYDVKM. V lost 3 bases to trimming and J lost 6 bases, with 9 bases between them. Here the CDR3 reads CASSFAGANIQYF. DNA of the CDR3: TGTGCCAGCAGTTTTGCGGGGGCAAACATTCAGTACTTC.

The rearrangement uses TRBV19 and TRBJ2-3; possible D gene TRBD1, 6 bases. Trimming removed 8 bases from V and 4 bases from J, with 13 bases in between. Germline assignment: CDR1 LNHDA and CDR2 SQIVND (reference sequence). The CDR3 has 13 amino acids. The DNA of the CDR3 is TGTGCCAGTGTAGAAGGGGGTGCAGATACGCAGTATTTT. Its protein product is CASVEGGADTQYF.

The CDR3 DNA sequence: TGTGCCAGCAGCCCCAGACTAGGCCCATCGGTGGAGCAGTACTTC. It codes for CASSPRLGPSVEQYF. J is TRBJ2-7 and V is TRBV7-6; D may be TRBD2 (6 bases). Germline CDR1 is SGHVS and CDR2 is FNYEAQ. V was trimmed by 5 bases and J by 7 bases, leaving 21 bases between them. The CDR3 is 15 residues long.

The chain carries TRBV5-1 and TRBJ2-7; 7 bases fit TRBD1. J was trimmed by 4 bases and V by 2 bases; bases with no gene match: 3. The CDR3 has 13 residues. In germline, CDR1 is SGHRS, CDR2 YFSETQ. The CDR3 coding sequence is TGCGCCAGCAGCTTTCGACAGGGATACGAGCAGTACTTC. Protein: CASSFRQGYEQYF. The full variable domain, rest sourced from reference TRBV5-1 and TRBJ2-7, is KAGVTQTPRYLIKTRGQQVTLSCSPISGHRSVSWYQQTPGQGLQFLFEYFSETQRNKGNFPGRFSGRQFSNSRSEMNVSTLELGDSALYLCASSFRQGYEQYFGPGTRLTVT.

V gene TRBV15 combines with J gene TRBJ2-3, with D unresolved. With 3 bases removed from V and 2 bases from J, the gap between germline ends came to 12 bases. In germline, CDR1 is LNHNV, CDR2 YYDKDF (reference sequence). This CDR3 comprises 15 residues. CDR3 sequence reads: CATSSSRGYTDTQYF. The CDR3, as DNA: TGTGCCACCAGCAGTTCCCGTGGATACACAGATACGCAGTATTTT.

The chain recombines TRBV9 with TRBJ2-3; D is ambiguous. The CDR3 is made up of 12 amino acids. In germline, CDR1 is SGDLS, CDR2 YYNGEE. V lost 4 bases to trimming and J lost 1 base, with 4 bases between them. CDR3 sequence: CASSWGTDTQYF. For the CDR3, the DNA is TGTGCCAGCAGCTGGGGCACAGATACGCAGTATTTT.

This chain connects TRBV5-4 to TRBJ1-4, with D maybe TRBD1 (6 bases). The germline V gene encodes CDR1 SGHNT and CDR2 YYREEE (reference sequence). CDR3 length equals 16 residues. The V and J ends lost 6 bases and 0 bases respectively, with 15 bases between them. The DNA of the CDR3 is TGTGCCAGCACCGCGACAGGAGGGGCAACTAATGAAAAACTGTTTTTT. Encoded protein: CASTATGGATNEKLFF.

This rearrangement joins TRBV6-6 to TRBJ2-5; D remains ambiguous. The ends were cut back, 7 bases at V and 5 bases at J, with 5 bases in the middle. The germline CDR1 and CDR2 sequences are MNHNY and SVGAGI (reference sequence). The CDR3 runs 10 residues. The CDR3 sequence: CASNRETQYF. DNA for the CDR3: TGTGCCAGCAATCGGGAGACCCAGTACTTC.

This clone has just a few counts. V and J are TRBV5-1 and TRBJ1-5, with no clear D. V dropped 4 bases and J dropped 2 bases, with 13 bases sitting between them. Germline assignment: CDR1 SGHRS and CDR2 YFSETQ. This CDR3 region has 15 residues. DNA for the CDR3: TGCGCCAGCAGCCCCGGAATTTCGGGCAATCAGCCCCAGCATTTT. It yields the protein CASSPGISGNQPQHF.

This chain uses TRBV3-1 (or the pseudogene TRBV3-2) with TRBJ1-2; TRBD1 matches 12 bases. The CDR3 covers 16 residues. V gave up 0 bases and J gave up 8 bases; unmatched junction bases: 7. Germline CDR1 LGHDT, CDR2 YNNKEL (reference sequence). CDR3 loop: CASSQEGGQGARGYTF. For the CDR3, the DNA is TGTGCCAGCAGCCAAGAGGGGGGACAGGGGGCCAGAGGCTACACCTTC.

Concerning this clone itself: This sample also contains other DNA sequences that code for the same CDR3. The gene calls are TRBV5-1 and TRBJ2-7; D unclear. V dropped 2 bases and J dropped 1 base, with 7 bases sitting between them. The CDR3 runs to 13 residues. CDR1 and CDR2 (germline): SGHRS, YFSETQ. CDR3 nucleotides: TGCGCCAGCAGCTTCGGCGGATCCTACGAGCAGTACTTC. This sequence encodes CASSFGGSYEQYF.

V gene TRBV7-9 combines with J gene TRBJ1-3; tentative D call: TRBD1 (5 bases). The V end lost 4 bases, the J end lost 4 bases, and 14 bases lay between the germline ends. The length of the CDR3 is 15 residues. Per the germline V gene, CDR1 is SEHNR and CDR2 is FQNEAQ (reference sequence). The CDR3 DNA is TGTGCCAGCAGCTCCCCAGGGCCGGGGGGAAACACCATATATTTT. It translates to CASSSPGPGGNTIYF.

The gene calls are TRBV29-1 and TRBJ1-2, with 8 bases matching TRBD1. Germline V lookup: CDR1 SQVTM, CDR2 ANQGSEA. The CDR3 runs 14 residues. Trimming at V came to 2 bases and at J to 1 base, leaving 3 bases not matched to a gene. DNA of the CDR3: TGCAGCGTTGAACAGGGGGCGGGTAACTATGGCTACACCTTC. As protein: CSVEQGAGNYGYTF.

V and J are TRBV12-5 and TRBJ2-7, with D possibly TRBD1 on 6 matching bases. The CDR3 length is 14 residues. With 7 bases removed from V and 0 bases from J, the gap between germline ends came to 13 bases. Germline V CDR1 and CDR2: LGHNT, FRNRAP. CDR3 coding DNA: TGTGCTAGTGCCCGGGACATTAGCTCCTACGAGCAGTACTTC. It encodes CASARDISSYEQYF.

This sequence joins TRBV29-1 and TRBJ1-1, with no clear D. V lost 4 bases and J lost 0, with 12 bases in between. The length of the CDR3 is 14 residues. CDR1 and CDR2 (germline): SQVTM, ANQGSEA. The CDR3 DNA is TGCAGCGTTGGGGTAGAAGTTATGAACACTGAAGCTTTCTTT. Its protein product is CSVGVEVMNTEAFF.

The CDR3, as DNA: TGTGCCAGCAGCCACGCTGGGAATTCACCCCTCCACTTT. It codes for CASSHAGNSPLHF. V usage is TRBV11-1 and J usage is TRBJ1-6; D remains unclear. The CDR3 length is 13 residues. Trimming removed 5 bases at V and 7 bases at J, with 9 bases between. Germline V CDR1 and CDR2: SGHAT, FQDESV (reference sequence).

V usage is TRBV5-1 and J usage is TRBJ2-5, with 9 positions matching TRBD2. The germline gives CDR1 SGHRS, CDR2 YFSETQ. The V and J ends lost 0 bases and 5 bases, in that order; junction bases with no gene match: 5. This CDR3 comprises 15 residues. CDR3 region: CASSLGGGAMETQYF. The CDR3 DNA reads as TGCGCCAGCAGCTTGGGCGGGGGGGCAATGGAGACCCAGTACTTC.

This clone was detected once. V usage is TRBV6-5 and J usage is TRBJ1-6; 9 bases line up with TRBD1. CDR3 length: 14 amino acids. V lost 6 bases, J lost 10 bases, and 7 bases stayed unmatched. Germline CDR1 and CDR2: MNHEY and SVGAGI. The CDR3 reads CASRPGTGNSPLHF. As DNA, the CDR3 is TGTGCCAGCAGACCCGGGACAGGGAACTCACCCCTCCACTTT.

The V call is TRBV19, the J call TRBJ2-7; maybe TRBD2 (5 bases). V lost 6 bases to trimming and J lost 2 bases, with 11 bases between them. This CDR3 has 13 amino acids. CDR1 is LNHDA, CDR2 SQIVND, per germline (reference sequence). CDR3 amino acids: CASRPEGTYEQYF. Written as DNA, the CDR3 is TGTGCCAGTAGACCCGAGGGTACCTACGAGCAGTACTTC.

CDR3 protein: CASRAGQGDTDTQYF. The CDR3 DNA sequence: TGTGCCAGCAGGGCGGGACAGGGGGACACAGATACGCAGTATTTT. V usage is TRBV7-9 and J usage is TRBJ2-3; 11 bases line up with TRBD1. The CDR3 has 15 residues. The V gene's germline CDR1 is SEHNR and CDR2 FQNEAQ (reference sequence). The V and J ends lost 6 bases and 2 bases, in that order; junction bases with no gene match: 4.

The genes are TRBV19 and TRBJ1-1; possible D gene TRBD1, 5 bases. Trimming pared 4 bases from V and 4 bases from J, leaving 10 bases between. Germline assignment: CDR1 LNHDA and CDR2 SQIVND (reference sequence). This CDR3 is built from 13 residues. The CDR3 DNA is TGTGCCAGTAGTACCACGAGGGGCACTGAAGCTTTCTTT. It yields the protein CASSTTRGTEAFF.

This chain connects TRBV28 to TRBJ2-1; maybe TRBD2 (5 bases). The CDR3 runs 18 residues. V lost 6 bases to trimming and J lost 0 bases, with 21 bases between them. The germline CDR1 and CDR2 sequences are MDHEN and SYDVKM. The CDR3 nucleotides read TGTGCCAGCAGCAACTTAATGAGGGCGTTCAGCTCCTACAATGAGCAGTTCTTC. Its translation is CASSNLMRAFSSYNEQFF.